This T cell receptor (beta chain) was identified in a study of blood T cell repertoires in COVID-19. Study-wide background: In each case, the material was cDNA or gDNA derived from T cells, B-cell-depleted T cells, or PBMCs.

Produced via immunoSEQ multiplex PCR; TCRdb's table is partial and in-frame only. Of about 270,000 clones in the sample, about 91% were seen once. The V gene lost 3 bases and the J gene lost 3 bases, with 15 bases spanning the gap. In germline, CDR1 is MGHRA, CDR2 YSYEKL. CDR3 size: 15 residues. This clone was found a few times. The sequence came from a man aged 35 to 55 who had been exposed to COVID-19. J is TRBJ2-7 and V is TRBV4-1, with D tentatively TRBD2 (6 bases). The sample comprised PBMCs or T cells enriched from blood (not recorded which). The CDR3 DNA follows: TGCGCCAGCAGCCAGCCGGACATGCGGGGCTACGAGCAGTACTTC. This sequence encodes CASSQPDMRGYEQYF.